A single sample is the source of the 25 T cell receptor beta chains below, sequenced in a study of post-analysis software for immune sequencing data. Tagging with unique molecular identifiers was a feature of the TCR beta cDNA libraries. TCRdb passed the PCR reads through MiXCR, listing each CDR3 protein once. The repertoire holds around 700,000 distinct CDR3 sequences, with approximately 60% as singletons. The antigens for these receptors are not known. Points from the study as a whole: Controls had lower frequencies than patients of about five TRBV segments, which included TRBV5-6, TRBV5-1 and TRBV20-1.

The sample taken for sequencing was blood. The source is a girl aged 2-9 years with multiple sclerosis.

This clonotype was seen once. CDR3 bases: TGTGCCAGCAGTGCGGGACAGTTCTCGGGGTACTTC. Amino acids: CASSAGQFSGYF. The chain has TRBV6-1 and TRBJ2-4; 7 nucleotides line up with TRBD1. The CDR3 consists of 12 residues. Germline assignment: CDR1 MNHNS and CDR2 SASEGT. With 4 bases clipped from V and 15 bases from J, the junction kept 9 bases outside the gene matches.

This clonotype was counted only a few times. One end of the junction does not line up with germline, which may come from a read error. The chain is built from TRBV6-6 and TRBJ2-7, with TRBD2 matching over 8 bases. The CDR3 consists of 15 residues. From germline, CDR1 is MNHNY and CDR2 SVGAGI (reference sequence). The CDR3 spells CASSHSQERGYEQYF. The CDR3 DNA is TGTGCCAGCAGTCACTCCCAGGAGCGGGGGTACGAGCAGTACTTC.

The rearrangement uses TRBV7-8 and TRBJ2-7; D is perhaps TRBD1 (5 bases). Germline CDR1 reads SGHVS; CDR2 reads FQNEAQ. V shed 4 bases and J shed 2 bases, with 24 bases lying between them. The CDR3 runs to 18 residues. CDR3 residues: CASSSLTSGRAATYEQYF. The CDR3 DNA reads TGTGCCAGCAGCTCCTTGACCTCCGGCAGGGCTGCCACCTACGAGCAGTACTTC.

The rearrangement joins TRBV27 to TRBJ2-7, with a tentative D call TRBD2 (5 bases). CDR1 MNHEY and CDR2 SMNVEV come from the germline V gene (reference sequence). The V end lost 5 bases, the J end lost 3 bases, and 11 bases lay between the germline ends. The CDR3 loop spans 13 amino acids. CDR3 nucleotides: TGTGCCAGCAGTCTCCCCCGGGGCTACGAGCAGTACTTC. This translates into CASSLPRGYEQYF.

CDR3 protein: CASRQGAGLNTEAFF. CDR3 nucleotide sequence: TGTGCCAGCAGACAGGGGGCAGGCTTGAACACTGAAGCTTTCTTT. The rearrangement uses TRBV7-9 and TRBJ1-1, with TRBD1 matching over 9 bases. The CDR3 runs 15 residues. The junction had 5 bases not matched to a gene; V was cut back by 6 bases and J by 0 bases. CDR1 SEHNR and CDR2 FQNEAQ come from the germline V gene (reference sequence).

This clonotype is a singleton in its sample. The genes are TRBV5-1 and TRBJ2-1; 7 positions match TRBD2. With V trimmed by 7 bases and J by 8 bases, 12 bases remained unmatched. This CDR3 is 14 amino acids long. The germline V gene has CDR1 SGHRS and CDR2 YFSETQ. The CDR3 region is CASCERGVSDEQFF. In DNA, the CDR3 is TGCGCCAGCTGTGAACGGGGGGTCTCGGATGAGCAGTTCTTC. The whole variable domain, filled in from reference TRBV5-1 and TRBJ2-1, reads KAGVTQTPRYLIKTRGQQVTLSCSPISGHRSVSWYQQTPGQGLQFLFEYFSETQRNKGNFPGRFSGRQFSNSRSEMNVSTLELGDSALYLCASCERGVSDEQFFGPGTRLTVL.

The rearrangement joins TRBV5-5 to TRBJ2-3; 9 nucleotides align to TRBD2. This CDR3 has 15 amino acids. The germline CDR1 and CDR2 sequences are SGHKS and YYEKEE (reference sequence). J was trimmed by 2 bases and V by 2 bases; bases with no gene match: 3. The CDR3 is CASSFSGGTTDTQYF. As DNA, the CDR3 is TGTGCCAGCAGCTTTAGCGGGGGTACCACAGATACGCAGTATTTT.

This clonotype appeared once. CDR3 nucleotide sequence: TGCAGCGTTTCGACAGGGGACCCACGGAACACCGGGGAGCTGTTTTTT. It encodes CSVSTGDPRNTGELFF. V is TRBV29-1 and J is TRBJ2-2, with 8 positions matching TRBD1. The CDR3 is 16 amino acids. With V trimmed by 5 bases and J by 1 base, 9 bases remained unmatched. CDR1 is SQVTM and CDR2 is ANQGSEA in the germline V gene.

This clonotype was counted a few times. CDR3 bases: TGTGCCAGCACCATCAACTTACTAGCGGGGATCTACAATGAGCAGTTCTTC. Amino acids: CASTINLLAGIYNEQFF. This chain uses TRBV6-2 or TRBV6-3 with TRBJ2-1, with 10 nucleotides matching TRBD2. Per the germline V gene, CDR1 is MNHEY and CDR2 is SVGEGT. V lost 7 bases and J lost 3; bases outside the gene matches: 12. The CDR3 covers 17 residues.

This chain uses TRBV6-6 with TRBJ2-3; TRBD2 agrees at 7 bases. V trimming: 9 bases; J trimming: 1 base; junction bases outside the gene matches: 13. The CDR3 has 16 residues. Germline V gene sequence: CDR1 MNHNY, CDR2 SVGAGI (reference sequence). In nucleotides, the CDR3 is TGTGCCAGTAGGCCCGGACTAGGGATTGGCACAGATACGCAGTATTTT. It translates to CASRPGLGIGTDTQYF.

This clonotype was counted only a few times. The rearrangement links TRBV14 to TRBJ1-2; D remains unclear. There are 15 residues in the CDR3. Germline V gene sequence: CDR1 SGHDN, CDR2 FVKESK. The V gene lost 6 bases and the J gene lost 5 bases, with 19 bases spanning the gap. The CDR3, as DNA: TGTGCCAGCAGGCCTGGATCGACAACCCTTTATGGCTACACCTTC. This encodes CASRPGSTTLYGYTF.

The J gene is TRBJ1-2, the V gene TRBV7-2; D gene uncertain. The V end was cut by 2 bases, the J end by 4 bases, with 8 bases between. This CDR3 has 13 residues. CDR1 is SGHTA and CDR2 is FQGNSA in the germline V gene. The CDR3 bases are TGTGCCAGCAGCTTACAGGCTTTCTATGGCTACACCTTC. Protein product: CASSLQAFYGYTF.

The rearrangement links TRBV12-3 or TRBV12-4 to TRBJ2-3, with D maybe TRBD2 (6 bases). V shed 5 bases and J shed 4 bases, with 16 bases lying between them. The CDR3 runs 15 residues. Written as DNA, the CDR3 is TGTGCCAGCAGTGCGGGGCAGGGTCGAGCAGATACGCAGTATTTT. Amino acid sequence: CASSAGQGRADTQYF.

V usage is TRBV6-5 and J usage is TRBJ1-1; D gene uncertain. The V end lost 5 bases, the J end lost 4 bases, and 14 bases lay between the germline ends. The CDR3 is 14 amino acids. Germline V gene data show CDR1 as MNHEY and CDR2 as SVGAGI. The CDR3 DNA is TGTGCCAGCAGTACCTACCCGGCGAGCACTGAAGCTTTCTTT. Translation: CASSTYPASTEAFF.

The chain is built from TRBV20-1 and TRBJ2-5, with TRBD2 matching 8 bases. There are 17 residues in the CDR3. CDR1 DFQATT and CDR2 SNEGSKA come from the germline V gene (reference sequence). V dropped 0 bases and J dropped 5; count of bases not matched to a gene: 14. The CDR3 coding sequence is TGCAGTGCTAGAGATTTCGGTGCGGGGGGCATTCGGGAGACCCAGTACTTC. It is translated as CSARDFGAGGIRETQYF.

This chain uses TRBV12-3 or TRBV12-4 with TRBJ2-7, with D unresolved. V gave up 5 bases and J gave up 5 bases, with 10 bases separating them. The CDR3 has 12 residues. The CDR3, as DNA: TGTGCCAGCAGTCACACTTGGGACGAGCAGTACTTC. This translates into CASSHTWDEQYF.

This clonotype was seen a handful of times. The chain employs TRBV7-2 and TRBJ2-7; possible D gene TRBD1, 5 bases. The length of the CDR3 is 16 residues. Germline V CDR1 and CDR2: SGHTA, FQGNSA. V was cut by 7 bases and J by 3 bases, with 22 bases left in between. CDR3 sequence (DNA): TGTGCCAGCACCATAGGGGTCGGCGGACGCCTCTACGAGCAGTACTTC. As protein: CASTIGVGGRLYEQYF.

This rearrangement joins TRBV12-3 or TRBV12-4 to TRBJ2-1, with unresolved D. The V end lost 2 bases, the J end lost 7 bases, and 15 bases lay between the germline ends. The CDR3 is 15 amino acids. CDR3 DNA sequence: TGTGCCAGCAGTTTATTTGGGGTTGGGTTTAATGAGCAGTTCTTC. This codes for CASSLFGVGFNEQFF.

This clonotype turned up a few times. The gene calls are TRBV10-3 and TRBJ2-5; TRBD2 might be the D (6 bases). V lost 5 bases, J lost 10 bases, and 14 bases lay in between. CDR1 and CDR2 (germline): ENHRY, SYGVKD. The CDR3 has 12 amino acids. Here the CDR3 reads CAISRDLGGQYF. Here the CDR3 DNA reads TGTGCCATCAGTAGGGACCTGGGAGGCCAGTACTTC.

This chain uses TRBV7-6 with TRBJ2-7; 9 bases are a match to TRBD1. V dropped 5 bases and J dropped 2; count of bases not matched to a gene: 10. Germline V gene data show CDR1 as SGHVS and CDR2 as FNYEAQ. This CDR3 is built from 16 residues. In DNA, the CDR3 is TGTGCCAGCAGCGCAGCCCCCGGGACAGGGACCTACGAGCAGTACTTC. This translates into CASSAAPGTGTYEQYF.

The chain has TRBV20-1 and TRBJ2-1; perhaps TRBD2 as D (6 bases). The ends were cut back, 4 bases at V and 6 bases at J, with 13 bases in the middle. In germline, CDR1 is DFQATT, CDR2 SNEGSKA (reference sequence). The CDR3 contains 13 residues. The CDR3 DNA reads TGCAGTGCTAAGGGAGGACGTGTCAATGAGCAGTTCTTC. Translating gives CSAKGGRVNEQFF.

CDR3 coding DNA: TGCAGTGCTAGACAGAGGGGCCACGAGCAGTACTTC. It translates to CSARQRGHEQYF. The chain employs TRBV20-1 and TRBJ2-7; D is tentatively TRBD1 or TRBD2 (5 bases each). Germline lookup yields CDR1 DFQATT and CDR2 SNEGSKA (reference sequence). CDR3 length equals 12 residues. The V and J ends lost 2 bases and 5 bases respectively, with 10 bases between them.

The chain couples TRBV20-1 to TRBJ2-3; TRBD1 might be the D (5 bases). Trimming pared 4 bases from V and 3 bases from J, leaving 14 bases between. This CDR3 contains 14 residues. The germline CDR1 and CDR2 sequences are DFQATT and SNEGSKA (reference sequence). The DNA of the CDR3 is TGCAGTGCTATTTCTGGGGCCGCGACAGATACGCAGTATTTT. Protein: CSAISGAATDTQYF.

V and J are TRBV29-1 and TRBJ2-4; D gene ambiguous. The CDR3 is 14 residues long. Trimming pared 7 bases from V and 2 bases from J, leaving 15 bases between. Germline V gene data show CDR1 as SQVTM and CDR2 as ANQGSEA. CDR3 in amino acids: CSAGSSETKNIQYF. Here the CDR3 DNA reads TGCAGCGCGGGCTCCTCAGAAACCAAAAACATTCAGTACTTC.

The rearrangement joins TRBV29-1 to TRBJ1-2; possible D gene TRBD1, 6 bases. This CDR3 spans 18 amino acids. Germline V CDR1 and CDR2: SQVTM, ANQGSEA. V lost 1 base and J 4 bases, leaving 25 bases between the germline ends. Written as DNA, the CDR3 is TGCAGCGTTGAAGTTAGGACAATACAAAACTTAGGGGGCTATGGCTACACCTTC. The encoded protein is CSVEVRTIQNLGGYGYTF.